This is a list of T cell receptor beta chains from one sample in a study of blood T cell repertoires in COVID-19. Sequenced by immunoSEQ multiplex PCR; TCRdb stores in-frame clones only, minus some. The sample carries over 200,000 clones, 90% to 95% recorded once. Sequencing was carried out using PBMCs or T cells enriched from blood (not recorded which). The receptor source for this set is a human donor in a cohort exposed to, infected with or recovered from COVID-19 (not recorded which). The donor label of this sample is uncertain. CDR3s include the opening cysteine and the closing phenylalanine or tryptophan. A D gene is named only where the DNA matches it firmly. Not all rows give a size; the values are once, few, many and, for expanded clones, a class.

TRBV5-4	few	TRBJ2-7	.	TGTGCCAGCAGCTTCGGGACAACTCCTTACGAGCAGTACTTC	CASSFGTTPYEQYF
TRBV5-4	.	TRBJ1-2	.	TGTGCCAGCAGCTTACACAGGGAACGAGGGAACTATGGCTACACCTTC	CASSLHRERGNYGYTF
TRBV24-1	once	TRBJ1-5	.	TGTGCCACCAGTGAGCGAGGTCAGCCCCAGCATTTT	CATSERGQPQHF
TRBV7-9	once	TRBJ2-2	.	TGTGCCAGCAGTTCTACAGGGTTGTCCGGGGAGCTGTTTTTT	CASSSTGLSGELFF
TRBV5-4	.	TRBJ2-1	TRBD1	TGTGCCAGCAGCTTGGGACAGGGAGAGTCCTACAATGAGCAGTTCTTC	CASSLGQGESYNEQFF
TRBV19	.	TRBJ1-1	.	TGTGCCAGTAGTATGGCCCCGGGGATGAACACTGAAGCTTTCTTT	CASSMAPGMNTEAFF
TRBV5-1	.	TRBJ2-5	.	TGCGCCAGCAGCTTGGAGCCAGGGACAAACCTTAAAGAGACCCAGTACTTC	CASSLEPGTNLKETQYF
TRBV18	.	TRBJ2-6	.	TGTGCCAGCTCACCACCCGGAGGTCCTGGGGCCAACGTCCTGACTTTC	CASSPPGGPGANVLTF
TRBV9	.	TRBJ2-2	.	TGTGCCAGCAGCGGAATACAGGCGAACACCGGGGAGCTGTTTTTT	CASSGIQANTGELFF
TRBV6-1	.	TRBJ2-7	.	TGTGCCAGCAGTGAATCGACCGCTAGCTCCTACGAGCAGTACTTC	CASSESTASSYEQYF
TRBV6-2/TRBV6-3	.	TRBJ1-2	.	TGTGCCAGCAGCCCCTTGGGGAGTGGCTACACCTTC	CASSPLGSGYTF
TRBV12-3/TRBV12-4	.	TRBJ1-2	.	TGTGCCAGCAGGCTGCGGGGTGGCTATGGCTACACCTTC	CASRLRGGYGYTF